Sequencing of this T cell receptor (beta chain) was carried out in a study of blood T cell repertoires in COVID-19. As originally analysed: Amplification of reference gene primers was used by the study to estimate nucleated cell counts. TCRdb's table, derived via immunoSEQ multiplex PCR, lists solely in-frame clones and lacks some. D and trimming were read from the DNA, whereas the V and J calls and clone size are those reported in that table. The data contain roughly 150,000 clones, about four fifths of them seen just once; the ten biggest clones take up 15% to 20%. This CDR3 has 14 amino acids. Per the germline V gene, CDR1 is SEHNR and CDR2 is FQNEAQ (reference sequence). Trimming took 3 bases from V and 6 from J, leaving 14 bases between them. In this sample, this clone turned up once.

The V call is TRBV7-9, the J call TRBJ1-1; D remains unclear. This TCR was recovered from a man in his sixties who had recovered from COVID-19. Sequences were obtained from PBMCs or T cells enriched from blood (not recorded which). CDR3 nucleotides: TGTGCCAGCAGCTTTTTTTCGGAGTGGGCTGAAGCTTTCTTT. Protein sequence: CASSFFSEWAEAFF.